These 17 T cell receptor beta chains share one sample of origin, sequenced in a study of cytomegalovirus exposure and HLA in healthy donors. 13 Jbeta primers and 60 Vbeta primers were used for the PCR. Data came from immunoSEQ multiplex PCR; TCRdb stores just in-frame clones and leaves some out. The table shows roughly 120,000 clones, with about 80% occurring only once. Input material: PBMCs. The receptors come from a man aged 35 to 55 in good health and CMV-seronegative.

The rearrangement links TRBV27 to TRBJ2-7; 8 positions agree with TRBD1. This CDR3 region has 15 residues. Germline loops: CDR1 MNHEY, CDR2 SMNVEV (reference sequence). The ends lost 1 base at V and 6 bases at J; junction bases unmatched: 8. Here the CDR3 reads CASSLLHRGWVEQYF. In DNA, the CDR3 is TGTGCCAGCAGTTTATTGCACAGGGGGTGGGTCGAGCAGTACTTC.

The chain carries TRBV7-9 and TRBJ2-7; 9 bases are a match to TRBD1. This CDR3 contains 17 residues. J was trimmed by 2 bases and V by 0 bases; bases with no gene match: 8. In germline, CDR1 is SEHNR, CDR2 FQNEAQ (reference sequence). The CDR3 sequence is CASSLAGTGSGTYEQYF. DNA of the CDR3: TGTGCCAGCAGCTTAGCGGGGACAGGGAGCGGGACCTACGAGCAGTACTTC.

V and J are TRBV6-5 and TRBJ2-3; possible D gene TRBD2, 6 bases. V was cut by 5 bases and J by 2 bases, with 11 bases left in between. This CDR3 is built from 14 residues. Germline CDR1 is MNHEY and CDR2 is SVGAGI. The CDR3 DNA is TGTGCCAGCAGTCTGCGGGGTAACACAGATACGCAGTATTTT. Amino acids: CASSLRGNTDTQYF.

The chain links TRBV6-6 to TRBJ2-3, with 7 bases that match TRBD1. J gave up 4 bases and V 6 bases, and 10 bases lay outside the gene matches. The CDR3 runs 15 residues. CDR1 and CDR2 (germline): MNHNY, SVGAGI (reference sequence). CDR3 sequence (DNA): TGTGCCAGCAGCCGCCGGGACAGAGCAGCAGATACGCAGTATTTT. It specifies CASSRRDRAADTQYF.

This chain links TRBV7-2 with TRBJ1-1; no firm D call. The CDR3 covers 15 residues. The V gene's germline CDR1 is SGHTA and CDR2 FQGNSA. V was clipped by 1 base and J by 1 base, with 10 bases between them. The CDR3 bases are TGTGCCAGCAGCTTAGGGGCCCAGCCGAACACTGAAGCTTTCTTT. Protein sequence: CASSLGAQPNTEAFF.

The sample holds a few counts of this clone. The CDR3 nucleotides read TGTGCCAGCAGCTTAGGGGGCGTTAAGTACGGGACCCAGTACTTC. It specifies CASSLGGVKYGTQYF. The chain links TRBV5-6 to TRBJ2-5; 7 positions agree with TRBD1. Germline CDR1 and CDR2: SGHDT and YYEEEE. The V and J ends lost 2 bases and 7 bases, in that order; junction bases with no gene match: 11. This CDR3 comprises 15 residues.

This clone has a handful of counts. The chain couples TRBV9 to TRBJ2-3; D is undetermined. The V and J ends lost 4 bases and 9 bases respectively, with 15 bases between them. CDR1 SGDLS and CDR2 YYNGEE come from the germline V gene. This CDR3 comprises 13 residues. The CDR3 protein is CASSYDDSPTQYF. DNA of the CDR3: TGTGCCAGCAGCTACGACGACTCCCCCACGCAGTATTTT.

This chain joins TRBV11-2 and TRBJ2-7; 7 bases are shared with TRBD1. V shed 3 bases and J 0 bases; nucleotides not matched to a gene: 8. The length of the CDR3 is 16 residues. The V gene's germline CDR1 is SGHAT and CDR2 FQNNGV. CDR3 region: CASSFSVQGSSYEQYF. DNA for the CDR3: TGTGCCAGCAGCTTTTCGGTACAGGGGAGCTCCTACGAGCAGTACTTC.

The rearrangement links TRBV6-5 to TRBJ1-4, with 9 bases identical to TRBD1. The germline V gene has CDR1 MNHEY and CDR2 SVGAGI. V shed 5 bases, J shed 7 bases, and the junction held 5 bases outside the gene matches. The CDR3 covers 14 residues. The CDR3 is CASSPGQGGEKLFF. The CDR3 DNA sequence: TGTGCCAGCAGTCCGGGACAGGGCGGTGAAAAACTGTTTTTT.

This clone was picked up one time. The CDR3 is CASSYRLGQHNEQFF. CDR3 in DNA: TGTGCCAGCAGCTATAGATTGGGACAGCACAATGAGCAGTTCTTC. The rearrangement links TRBV7-3 to TRBJ2-1; 7 nucleotides align to TRBD1. Germline-derived CDR1 and CDR2 are SGHTA and FQGTGA. The CDR3 runs 15 residues. The V gene end was trimmed by 4 bases and the J gene end by 5 bases; junction bases not matched to a gene: 8.

The rearrangement joins TRBV4-1 to TRBJ2-5; D is uncertain. With the DNA end fitting TRBJ2-7 better, the J assignment may be wrong. Germline CDR1 MGHRA, CDR2 YSYEKL. This CDR3 has 14 residues. CDR3 sequence reads: CASSQERSSYEQYF. CDR3 sequence (DNA): TGCGCCAGCAGCCAAGAGCGGAGCTCCTACGAGCAGTACTTC.

The DNA for the CDR3 is TGTGCCAGCTCTATAGCGGCCCCAGATACGCAGTATTTT. It translates to CASSIAAPDTQYF. V is TRBV28 and J is TRBJ2-3; D perhaps matches TRBD2 (6 bases). There are 13 residues in the CDR3. V lost 8 bases and J 4 bases, leaving 13 bases between the germline ends. Per germline, CDR1 MDHEN and CDR2 SYDVKM.

J is TRBJ2-3 and V is TRBV14; a weak D match, TRBD2 (5 bases). This CDR3 has 16 residues. Germline CDR1 SGHDN, CDR2 FVKESK. V dropped 3 bases and J dropped 3 bases, with 16 bases sitting between them. The CDR3, as DNA: TGTGCCAGCAGCCATTGGGAAGCGGCCAGGACAGATACGCAGTATTTT. Translated: CASSHWEAARTDTQYF.

The chain uses TRBV29-1 and TRBJ2-7; D possibly corresponds to TRBD1 (6 bases). Trimming cost V 6 bases and J 2 bases, with 11 bases left between them. CDR3 size: 12 residues. Germline assignment: CDR1 SQVTM and CDR2 ANQGSEA. The CDR3 region is CSVENRAYEQYF. In DNA, the CDR3 is TGCAGCGTGGAAAACAGGGCCTACGAGCAGTACTTC.

This clone was detected only a few times. This sample includes further DNA sequences coding for the same CDR3. The chain couples TRBV28 to TRBJ1-2; 8 bases agree with TRBD1. This CDR3 region has 15 residues. J was trimmed by 1 base and V by 2 bases; bases with no gene match: 3. Germline V gene sequence: CDR1 MDHEN, CDR2 SYDVKM. CDR3 coding DNA: TGTGCCAGCAGTTTACTAGGACAGGGTAACTATGGCTACACCTTC. The encoded protein is CASSLLGQGNYGYTF.

This clone was counted once. V gene TRBV7-9 combines with J gene TRBJ2-5, with unresolved D. Germline V gene lookup returns CDR1 SEHNR and CDR2 FQNEAQ (reference sequence). This CDR3 comprises 14 residues. Between the trimmed V and J ends, which lost 6 bases and 5 bases, there was a span of 16 bases. The CDR3 sequence is CASRPIPSTETQYF. CDR3 sequence (DNA): TGTGCCAGCAGGCCGATCCCAAGTACTGAGACCCAGTACTTC.

This clone was counted a single time. The junction and the germline gene differ at one end; a read error may be behind it. CDR3 DNA sequence: TGTGCTAGCAGCTTTAATGACAGGGGGGAGCAGTACTTC. It specifies CASSFNDRGEQYF. The chain employs TRBV7-7 and TRBJ2-7; 9 bases fit TRBD1. The CDR3 is 13 residues long. CDR1 and CDR2 from the germline V gene are SSHAT and FNYEAQ (reference sequence).